The 21 T cell receptor beta chains reported below all come from one sample, sequenced in a study of T cell repertoires in cytomegalovirus infection (dated by TCRdb to about 2019). What the treatment or condition label conveys for this sample: in vitro stimulation with specific CMV peptide epitopes to enrich CMV-specific T cells. The sequencer was an Illumina HiSeq 1500. TCRdb redid the processing of the public reads, applying fastp at Q25 and MiXCR, and retained in-frame beta chains. A single entry per CDR3 protein holds the most common genes and DNA from its merged rows. Across this sample there are around 70,000 distinct CDR3 sequences, with 25% to 30% seen only once. Of the sample, 59% is held by the ten largest clones. For these TCRs, the target antigens are not known. Material: CD8+ T cells from cultured PBMCs, obtained from culture after CMV antigen stimulation. These receptors were collected from a human donor in good health (CMV status not recorded). Some clones in this sample may be carry-over from other donors' samples.

Many counts were recorded for this clonotype. Relative to the germline gene, one junction end is altered; a read error may explain this. V and J are TRBV4-2 and TRBJ2-1; 7 positions match TRBD2. Germline CDR1 LGHNA, CDR2 YNFKEQ. This CDR3 region has 13 residues. The CDR3 DNA reads TGTGCCAGCAGCCAAGATCCGGGGAGGGAGCGGTTCTTC. Translation: CASSQDPGRERFF.

This clonotype turned up a few times. J is TRBJ2-7 and V is TRBV6-2 or TRBV6-3; 12 bases line up with TRBD2. Germline CDR1 is MNHEY and CDR2 is SVGEGT. V shed 6 bases and J 7 bases; nucleotides not matched to a gene: 10. The CDR3 is made up of 15 amino acids. This CDR3 is CASSQKLAGGWEQYF. CDR3 DNA sequence: TGTGCCAGCAGCCAGAAACTAGCGGGAGGATGGGAGCAGTACTTC.

The chain couples TRBV6-5 to TRBJ2-6; D unclear. Trimming removed 2 bases at V and 1 base at J, with 6 bases between. Germline CDR1 and CDR2: MNHEY and SVGAGI. This CDR3 has 15 amino acids. The CDR3 coding sequence is TGTGCCAGCAGTTACCGCGTGTCTGGGGCCAACGTCCTGACTTTC. Protein sequence: CASSYRVSGANVLTF.

This clonotype was found a few times. This chain connects TRBV5-4 to TRBJ2-7, with TRBD2 matching over 7 bases. The CDR3 totals 17 residues. V lost 0 bases to trimming and J lost 0 bases; unmatched junction nucleotides: 9. Germline-derived CDR1 and CDR2 are SGHNT and YYREEE (reference sequence). CDR3 loop: CASSLAGAGLSSYEQYF. Written as DNA, the CDR3 is TGTGCCAGCAGCTTGGCCGGAGCGGGGCTTAGCTCCTACGAGCAGTACTTC.

This clonotype has ten or more counts. The V gene is TRBV4-1, the J gene TRBJ1-5; D is possibly TRBD1 (5 bases). The V gene lost 0 bases and the J gene lost 3 bases, with 15 bases spanning the gap. The CDR3 spans 17 residues. Germline V lookup: CDR1 MGHRA, CDR2 YSYEKL. The CDR3, as DNA: TGCGCCAGCAGCCAAGATAAGCAGGGAAGGAACAATCAGCCCCAGCATTTT. Translation: CASSQDKQGRNNQPQHF.

The CDR3 nucleotides are TGTGCCAGCAGCGGCGAGCGACAGGGGCGCTCAAAGGTTAATGAAAAACTGTTTTTT. Its protein product is CASSGERQGRSKVNEKLFF. This chain joins TRBV5-6 and TRBJ1-4, with 8 bases aligning to TRBD1. V dropped 4 bases and J dropped 4; count of bases not matched to a gene: 18. The CDR3 contains 19 residues. Germline V lookup: CDR1 SGHDT, CDR2 YYEEEE.

This clonotype appeared many times. V is TRBV12-3 or TRBV12-4 and J is TRBJ2-7; 12 nucleotides align to TRBD1. The J segment lost 6 bases and the V segment lost 6 bases, leaving 24 bases of the junction unmatched. The CDR3 runs 20 residues. CDR3 protein: CASRATPTRDRGLSGSEQYF. The CDR3 nucleotides are TGTGCCAGCAGGGCGACCCCTACCCGGGACAGGGGGCTGTCAGGGAGCGAGCAGTACTTC.

The chain joins TRBV11-2 to TRBJ2-4; no clear D. V was cut by 6 bases and J by 3 bases, with 9 bases left in between. The CDR3 is made up of 13 amino acids. Germline V lookup: CDR1 SGHAT, CDR2 FQNNGV. The CDR3 region is CASRPAGKNIQYF. For the CDR3, the DNA is TGTGCCAGCAGGCCGGCTGGCAAAAACATTCAGTACTTC.

This clonotype showed up many times. The chain couples TRBV4-1 to TRBJ2-5; D gene uncertain. Trimming removed 0 bases from V and 4 bases from J, with 9 bases in between. This CDR3 is built from 14 residues. Germline V gene data show CDR1 as MGHRA and CDR2 as YSYEKL. The CDR3 sequence is CASSQEEASETQYF. DNA of the CDR3: TGCGCCAGCAGCCAAGAAGAGGCTTCAGAGACCCAGTACTTC.

The rearrangement joins TRBV15 to TRBJ2-3, with D tentatively TRBD1 or TRBD2 (5 bases each). This CDR3 comprises 12 residues. The V end lost 1 base, the J end lost 14 bases, and 13 bases lay between the germline ends. The V gene's germline CDR1 is LNHNV and CDR2 YYDKDF (reference sequence). The CDR3: CATSRGGAQPYF. Written as DNA, the CDR3 is TGTGCCACCAGCAGAGGAGGGGCCCAGCCGTATTTT.

The chain joins TRBV7-9 to TRBJ2-7; 7 nucleotides match TRBD1. V lost 5 bases, J lost 5 bases, and 9 bases stayed unmatched. The CDR3 totals 14 residues. The germline V gene encodes CDR1 SEHNR and CDR2 FQNEAQ (reference sequence). The chain's CDR3 is CASSPLTGDHEQYF. CDR3 sequence (DNA): TGTGCCAGCAGCCCGCTCACAGGGGACCACGAGCAGTACTTC.

CDR3 amino acids: CASSEDRAGYNEQFF. CDR3 in DNA: TGTGCCAGCAGCGAAGACAGGGCGGGGTACAATGAGCAGTTCTTC. This chain links TRBV5-4 with TRBJ2-1, with TRBD1 as a possible D gene (7 bases). This CDR3 region has 15 residues. Trimming removed 4 bases at V and 4 bases at J, with 15 bases between. Germline-derived CDR1 and CDR2 are SGHNT and YYREEE (reference sequence).

This chain uses TRBV5-5 with TRBJ2-1, with TRBD2 matching over 10 bases. The length of the CDR3 is 16 residues. J was trimmed by 2 bases and V by 4 bases; bases with no gene match: 6. Germline-derived CDR1 and CDR2 are SGHKS and YYEKEE (reference sequence). Here the CDR3 DNA reads TGTGCCAGCAGCCTAGGGCTAGCGGGGGCCTACAATGAGCAGTTCTTC. Its translation is CASSLGLAGAYNEQFF. The variable domain in full, with the rest retrieved from reference TRBV5-5 and TRBJ2-1, is DAGVTQSPTHLIKTRGQQVTLRCSPISGHKSVSWYQQVLGQGPQFIFQYYEKEERGRGNFPDRFSARQFPNYSSELNVNALLLGDSALYLCASSLGLAGAYNEQFFGPGTRLTVL.

Ten or more counts support this clonotype. The chain carries TRBV15 and TRBJ2-7, with 11 positions matching TRBD1. The CDR3 consists of 15 residues. The V segment lost 5 bases and the J segment 1 base; nucleotides outside the gene matches: 4. Per the germline V gene, CDR1 is LNHNV and CDR2 is YYDKDF (reference sequence). CDR3 in DNA: TGTGCCACCAGCGGCGGGACAGGGGGTTCCTACGAGCAGTACTTC. Translation gives CATSGGTGGSYEQYF.

A single count supports this clonotype. The chain carries TRBV29-1 and TRBJ2-1; TRBD2 matches at 7 bases. The CDR3 covers 13 residues. Germline trimming cut 0 bases from V and 7 bases from J; bases unmatched to any gene: 3. The germline CDR1 and CDR2 sequences are SQVTM and ANQGSEA. The CDR3 DNA reads TGCAGCGTTGAAGAGGAAGCGGGGAATGAGCAGTTCTTC. It specifies CSVEEEAGNEQFF.

This clonotype showed up just a few times. This chain uses TRBV27 with TRBJ2-6; D is possibly TRBD2 (5 bases). Trimming took off 5 bases at V and 0 bases at J, with 11 bases between the two ends. In germline, CDR1 is MNHEY, CDR2 SMNVEV (reference sequence). The CDR3 has 16 residues. This CDR3 reads CASSNGLSSGANVLTF. CDR3 sequence (DNA): TGTGCCAGCAGTAACGGACTCAGCTCTGGGGCCAACGTCCTGACTTTC.

This chain joins TRBV4-3 and TRBJ1-4, with TRBD1 as a possible D gene (5 bases). CDR3 length equals 15 residues. Trimming left V 1 base short and J 6 bases short, with 12 bases between. Germline V gives CDR1 LGHNA, CDR2 YSLEER. The CDR3 DNA is TGCGCCAGCAGCCAAGTGGACAAATATTATGAAAAACTGTTTTTT. This encodes CASSQVDKYYEKLFF.

The V gene is TRBV7-9, the J gene TRBJ2-7, with 7 positions matching TRBD1. The V and J ends lost 5 bases and 2 bases, in that order; junction bases with no gene match: 3. Germline V lookup: CDR1 SEHNR, CDR2 FQNEAQ (reference sequence). This CDR3 has 13 amino acids. CDR3 nucleotides: TGTGCCAGCAGCGACAGGGCAACCTACGAGCAGTACTTC. Its protein product is CASSDRATYEQYF.

This clonotype was counted ten times or more. This chain joins TRBV12-5 and TRBJ2-1; D is perhaps TRBD1 (6 bases). CDR1 LGHNT and CDR2 FRNRAP come from the germline V gene. The CDR3 extends over 13 amino acids. Trimming cost V 5 bases and J 9 bases, with 14 bases left between them. Written as DNA, the CDR3 is TGTGCTAGTGGTCGCAAACAGGGTCTTGAGCAGTTCTTC. Translating gives CASGRKQGLEQFF.

This clonotype was detected once. The V call is TRBV4-3, the J call TRBJ2-6; D is unclear. V dropped 0 bases and J dropped 3 bases, with 15 bases sitting between them. The CDR3 has 18 amino acids. Germline values: CDR1 LGHNA, CDR2 YSLEER. In DNA form, the CDR3 reads TGCGCCAGCAGCCAAGATCGTAACCTACCCTATGGGGCCAACGTCCTGACTTTC. Its translation is CASSQDRNLPYGANVLTF.

This clonotype was counted many times. The V gene is TRBV7-2, the J gene TRBJ1-1; 7 bases line up with TRBD1. This CDR3 contains 14 residues. The V gene's germline CDR1 is SGHTA and CDR2 FQGNSA. After removal of 5 bases from V and 0 bases from J, the junction contained 3 bases not matched to a gene. The CDR3 DNA follows: TGTGCCAGCAGCGACAGGGTCCTGAACACTGAAGCTTTCTTT. As protein: CASSDRVLNTEAFF.